Each of the 17 T cell receptor beta chains below was sequenced from the same sample in a study of blood T cell repertoires in COVID-19. Some clones are missing from TCRdb's copy, which holds only in-frame ones; the method was immunoSEQ multiplex PCR. In the table there are roughly 230,000 clones, about 90% of which are singletons. Sequenced: PBMCs or T cells enriched from blood (not recorded which). Source of these receptors: a woman in her 30s with acute COVID-19.

The chain carries TRBV28 and TRBJ1-2; unclear D gene. The CDR3 extends over 13 amino acids. Trimming pared 6 bases from V and 4 bases from J, leaving 12 bases between. Germline V CDR1 and CDR2: MDHEN, SYDVKM. In DNA, the CDR3 is TGTGCCAGCAGACGCCCGGGAGCCTATGGCTACACCTTC. The encoded protein is CASRRPGAYGYTF.

The table lists this clone with a few counts. The identical CDR3 is also encoded by other nucleotide sequences in the sample. The chain links TRBV7-9 to TRBJ1-5, with D perhaps TRBD1 (5 bases). Germline values: CDR1 SEHNR, CDR2 FQNEAQ (reference sequence). The CDR3 covers 14 residues. V was trimmed by 5 bases and J by 4 bases, leaving 12 bases between them. CDR3 sequence reads: CASSLEAGNQPQHF. DNA for the CDR3: TGTGCCAGCAGCCTCGAGGCAGGGAATCAGCCCCAGCATTTT.

This chain uses TRBV7-9 with TRBJ2-7; TRBD1 aligns across 9 bases. J lost 4 bases, V lost 6 bases, and 4 bases had no gene match. Looked up from germline, CDR1 is SEHNR and CDR2 is FQNEAQ (reference sequence). The CDR3 has 13 amino acids. In DNA, the CDR3 is TGTGCCAGCAGACCTGACAGGGGGTACGAGCAGTACTTC. Amino acids: CASRPDRGYEQYF.

This rearrangement joins TRBV9 to TRBJ2-7, with D perhaps TRBD1 (5 bases). V was pared by 3 bases and J by 5 bases, with 15 bases between. Looked up from germline, CDR1 is SGDLS and CDR2 is YYNGEE. The CDR3 covers 14 residues. Written as DNA, the CDR3 is TGTGCCAGCAGCGCCCCCAGTGGGGCCCACGAGCAGTACTTC. This sequence encodes CASSAPSGAHEQYF. Combining the CDR3 with reference TRBV9 and TRBJ2-7 gives the whole variable domain DSGVTQTPKHLITATGQRVTLRCSPRSGDLSVYWYQQSLDQGLQFLIQYYNGEERAKGNILERFSAQQFPDLHSELNLSSLELGDSALYFCASSAPSGAHEQYFGPGTRLTVT.

The J gene is TRBJ1-5, the V gene TRBV30; TRBD1 might be the D (5 bases). CDR3 length: 14 residues. Per germline, CDR1 GTSNPN and CDR2 SVGIG (reference sequence). With 2 bases removed from V and 6 bases from J, the gap between germline ends came to 14 bases. CDR3 sequence reads: CAWSPDGGGQPQHF. The CDR3 DNA sequence: TGTGCCTGGAGTCCGGACGGGGGAGGTCAGCCCCAGCATTTT. The variable domain in full, with the rest retrieved from reference TRBV30 and TRBJ1-5, is SQTIHQWPATLVQPVGSPLSLECTVEGTSNPNLYWYRQAAGRGLQLLFYSVGIGQISSEVPQNLSASRPQDRQFILSSKKLLLSDSGFYLCAWSPDGGGQPQHFGDGTRLSIL.

Comments on this clone: One end of the junction is discordant with germline, which a read error may explain. CDR3 bases: TGTGCCAGCAGCTTAAGCCGGGACTCAATTTCGCGGCTTCGCTTC. Residues: CASSLSRDSISRLRF. This chain links TRBV7-2 with TRBJ1-2, with D maybe TRBD1 (5 bases). Germline V gene data show CDR1 as SGHTA and CDR2 as FQGNSA. CDR3 size: 15 residues.

The table lists this clone with a few counts. The gene calls are TRBV2 and TRBJ1-4; D is unclear. V was trimmed by 8 bases and J by 3 bases, leaving 16 bases between them. The germline V gene encodes CDR1 SNHLY and CDR2 FYNNEI. The CDR3 extends over 15 amino acids. The CDR3 sequence: CASLFRPGANEKLFF. The CDR3 DNA is TGTGCCAGCCTCTTTAGGCCGGGAGCTAATGAAAAACTGTTTTTT.

Points on this clone: Other DNA sequences within the sample encode an identical CDR3. CDR3 sequence (DNA): TGCGCCAGCAGCTCGGACCGGGATGGCGAAAAACTGTTTTTT. Translated: CASSSDRDGEKLFF. This chain joins TRBV5-1 and TRBJ1-4; no firm D call. V was trimmed by 3 bases and J by 8 bases, leaving 14 bases between them. Germline V gene sequence: CDR1 SGHRS, CDR2 YFSETQ. The CDR3 runs 14 residues.

J is TRBJ2-2 and V is TRBV7-8; TRBD1 is a possible D gene (6 bases). Germline loops: CDR1 SGHVS, CDR2 FQNEAQ. The CDR3 totals 15 residues. With 5 bases removed from V and 7 bases from J, the gap between germline ends came to 17 bases. Here the CDR3 DNA reads TGTGCCAGCAGCCCACAGGGAGCGAGTAGCGGGGAGCTGTTTTTT. It specifies CASSPQGASSGELFF.

The rearrangement uses TRBV5-1 and TRBJ2-2, with D uncertain. The ends were cut back, 4 bases at V and 1 base at J, with 8 bases in the middle. Per germline, CDR1 SGHRS and CDR2 YFSETQ. The CDR3 length is 14 residues. The CDR3 DNA follows: TGCGCCAGCAGCATGGCAGTGAACACCGGGGAGCTGTTTTTT. Its protein is CASSMAVNTGELFF.

The chain has TRBV7-2 and TRBJ2-2, with D possibly TRBD1 on 6 matching bases. V was clipped by 3 bases and J by 0 bases, with 20 bases between them. This CDR3 is 19 amino acids long. From germline, CDR1 is SGHTA and CDR2 FQGNSA. CDR3 nucleotide sequence: TGTGCCAGCAGCTTTGGACCAAAAGGGGGACGTGCGAACACCGGGGAGCTGTTTTTT. Its protein product is CASSFGPKGGRANTGELFF.

The chain recombines TRBV7-2 with TRBJ2-7, with 7 bases aligning to TRBD1. After removal of 1 base from V and 2 bases from J, the junction contained 5 bases not matched to a gene. CDR3 length equals 15 residues. Germline-derived CDR1 and CDR2 are SGHTA and FQGNSA. CDR3 DNA sequence: TGTGCCAGCAGCTTAGAACAGGGGCGGACCTACGAGCAGTACTTC. Protein product: CASSLEQGRTYEQYF.

The chain carries TRBV5-5 and TRBJ1-1; tentatively, D is TRBD1 (5 bases). Per the germline V gene, CDR1 is SGHKS and CDR2 is YYEKEE (reference sequence). The CDR3 extends over 14 amino acids. The V end lost 4 bases, the J end lost 2 bases, and 12 bases lay between the germline ends. The CDR3 here is CASSMTVINTEAFF. The CDR3 DNA is TGTGCCAGCAGCATGACAGTGATTAACACTGAAGCTTTCTTT.

The gene calls are TRBV7-9 and TRBJ2-1; 7 nucleotides align to TRBD1. This CDR3 is built from 13 residues. V was pared by 4 bases and J by 8 bases, with 5 bases of the junction left unmatched. Germline V gives CDR1 SEHNR, CDR2 FQNEAQ (reference sequence). CDR3 sequence (DNA): TGTGCCAGCAGCTCCCGGGACAGTGATGAGCAGTTCTTC. Its protein is CASSSRDSDEQFF.

This chain connects TRBV2 to TRBJ1-2; D perhaps matches TRBD1 (5 bases). Germline V lookup: CDR1 SNHLY, CDR2 FYNNEI. The CDR3 is 15 residues long. V lost 9 bases, J lost 4 bases, and 21 bases lay in between. CDR3 protein: CARTGETSQSYGYTF. CDR3 DNA: TGTGCCAGGACGGGGGAAACCAGTCAGAGCTATGGCTACACCTTC.

CDR3 sequence (DNA): TGTGCCAGTAGTGTCCGGACAGGGGGCGGATATGGCTACACCTTC. It encodes CASSVRTGGGYGYTF. This chain joins TRBV19 and TRBJ1-2, with 11 bases fitting TRBD1. CDR1 is LNHDA, CDR2 SQIVND, per germline (reference sequence). The CDR3 extends over 15 amino acids. The junction had 7 bases not matched to a gene; V was cut back by 5 bases and J by 5 bases.

The chain employs TRBV5-4 and TRBJ1-5; D gene unclear. Trimming cost V 2 bases and J 7 bases, with 7 bases left between them. The CDR3 runs to 12 residues. Looked up from germline, CDR1 is SGHNT and CDR2 is YYREEE (reference sequence). CDR3 sequence (DNA): TGTGCCAGCAGCTTCCTAGGCCAGCCCCAGCATTTT. Amino acids: CASSFLGQPQHF.